The present T cell receptor beta chain was sequenced within a study of shared clonotypes between healthy human individuals. TCRdb's table, derived via immunoSEQ multiplex PCR, lists solely in-frame clones and lacks some. Altogether around 1.4 million clones are present, 98% to 99% being singletons, with the ten largest covering over 0.3%. Turning to this clone: The antigen remains unidentified.

The ends lost 1 base at V and 2 bases at J; junction bases unmatched: 6. The CDR3 has 17 residues. The germline gives CDR1 SNHLY, CDR2 FYNNEI. Findings of the study overall: A handful of donors showed sharing of around 5% of naive CD4 clonotypes.

This receptor was identified in a man aged 25-40 years in good health. The V gene is TRBV2, the J gene TRBJ2-7; TRBD2 matches 12 bases. The sequenced sample was naive CD4+ T cells sorted from blood. Subset noted: CD45RA+ positively selected. CDR3 in amino acids: CASSEGTSGRIAYEQYF. CDR3 nucleotides: TGTGCCAGCAGTGAAGGCACTAGCGGGAGGATCGCCTACGAGCAGTACTTC. Full variable domain (rest looked up from reference TRBV2 and TRBJ2-7): EPEVTQTPSHQVTQMGQEVILRCVPISNHLYFYWYRQILGQKVEFLVSFYNNEISEKSEIFDDQFSVERPDGSNFTLKIRSTKLEDSAMYFCASSEGTSGRIAYEQYFGPGTRLTVT.